A single sample is the source of the 7 T cell receptor beta chains below, sequenced in a study of blood T cells in healthy people across ages. A second about 7 to 11 cycle PCR used barcoded and J-beta primers. TCRdb ran MiXCR on the 5' RACE reads and lists one entry per CDR3 protein. This table holds 700,000 or so distinct CDR3 sequences, over 20% found once. Material for sequencing was blood. The receptors originated from a man between 65 and 79 years old in good health.

In this sample, this clonotype turned up a few times. The chain links TRBV3-1 to TRBJ2-1; tentatively, D is TRBD2 (7 bases). CDR3 length equals 15 residues. Looked up from germline, CDR1 is LGHDT and CDR2 is YNNKEL (reference sequence). V was pared by 6 bases and J by 3 bases, with 15 bases between. The CDR3 sequence is CASRGGGIVYNEQFF. The CDR3 region has the DNA TGTGCCAGCAGGGGAGGGGGGATAGTCTACAATGAGCAGTTCTTC.

As concerns this clonotype: This may stem from a read error, because a much larger clone lies one nucleotide away. V and J are TRBV5-6 and TRBJ2-1; TRBD1 agrees at 7 bases. The CDR3 runs to 15 residues. Germline CDR1 reads SGHDT; CDR2 reads YYEEEE. J lost 7 bases, V lost 4 bases, and 11 bases had no gene match. The CDR3 reads CASSAWDSGKNEQFF. CDR3 nucleotide sequence: TGTGCCAGCAGCGCTTGGGACAGTGGTAAGAATGAGCAGTTCTTC.

The CDR3 sequence: CASSQDWAGRANEKLFF. The DNA of the CDR3 is TGTGCCAGCAGCCAAGATTGGGCAGGGAGGGCTAATGAAAAACTGTTTTTT. The V call is TRBV4-2, the J call TRBJ1-4, with D possibly TRBD1 on 5 matching bases. With 0 bases removed from V and 3 bases from J, the gap between germline ends came to 14 bases. Germline loops: CDR1 LGHNA, CDR2 YNFKEQ. This CDR3 is 17 amino acids long.

This chain links TRBV7-8 with TRBJ1-1; D might be TRBD1 (5 bases). Germline V CDR1 and CDR2: SGHVS, FQNEAQ. The CDR3 sequence is 15 residues long. V gave up 1 base and J gave up 8 bases, with 17 bases separating them. CDR3 nucleotides: TGTGCCAGCAGCTTAGAGGTTGGGGCAAAGAGGGAAGCTTTCTTT. Translation gives CASSLEVGAKREAFF.

This chain joins TRBV10-3 and TRBJ1-2; TRBD1 might be the D (6 bases). Trimming removed 5 bases from V and 3 bases from J, with 13 bases in between. Per the germline V gene, CDR1 is ENHRY and CDR2 is SYGVKD. This CDR3 comprises 14 residues. CDR3 sequence reads: CAISPGQVDYGYTF. As DNA, the CDR3 is TGTGCCATCAGTCCGGGACAAGTGGACTATGGCTACACCTTC.

The rearrangement links TRBV7-9 to TRBJ1-1; D is unresolved. Trimming took 6 bases from V and 1 from J, leaving 15 bases between them. Germline CDR1 and CDR2: SEHNR and FQNEAQ (reference sequence). There are 15 residues in the CDR3. CDR3 residues: CASRETTDRNTEAFF. CDR3 DNA: TGTGCCAGCAGGGAAACGACGGATCGGAACACTGAAGCTTTCTTT.

This clonotype was seen a few times. The chain uses TRBV29-1 and TRBJ2-5, with D tentatively TRBD1 or TRBD2 (5 bases each). The CDR3 totals 12 residues. Trimming left V 2 bases short and J 6 bases short, with 10 bases between. CDR1 and CDR2 (germline): SQVTM, ANQGSEA. The CDR3 DNA follows: TGCAGCGTTGAATCGGGGCCCCAGACCCAGTACTTC. Translating gives CSVESGPQTQYF.